This passage covers 10 T cell receptor beta chains from one sample sequenced in a study of early T cells in non-severe SARS-CoV-2 infection. In TCRdb, the 5' RACE reads were re-called with MiXCR into one record per CDR3 protein. The sample holds around 29,000 distinct CDR3 sequences, 5.5% to 6.5% seen once. Sequenced: whole blood. These receptors originate from an adult who was a healthcare worker with PCR-confirmed SARS-CoV-2 infection or an uninfected control (not recorded which).

This clonotype was counted many times. The rearrangement uses TRBV19 and TRBJ2-2; no definite D call. This CDR3 is 13 amino acids long. Trimming took 0 bases from V and 7 from J, leaving 6 bases between them. CDR1 and CDR2 (germline): LNHDA, SQIVND (reference sequence). CDR3: CASSIDPVGELFF. The CDR3, as DNA: TGTGCCAGTAGTATAGATCCCGTCGGGGAGCTGTTTTTT.

This clonotype was counted ten times or more. The genes are TRBV20-1 and TRBJ2-1; D is unclear. The ends were cut back, 4 bases at V and 4 bases at J, with 17 bases in the middle. The germline CDR1 and CDR2 sequences are DFQATT and SNEGSKA (reference sequence). This CDR3 has 15 residues. The CDR3 nucleotides read TGCAGTGCTACTTTGCCCCGACCTGCTTACAATGAGCAGTTCTTC. Translating gives CSATLPRPAYNEQFF.

This clonotype was recorded at least ten times. V gene TRBV7-2 combines with J gene TRBJ2-5; weak D call: TRBD1 (5 bases). Germline CDR1 SGHTA, CDR2 FQGNSA. The CDR3 consists of 13 residues. V gave up 4 bases and J gave up 1 base, with 7 bases separating them. The chain's CDR3 is CASSSRVQETQYF. Written as DNA, the CDR3 is TGTGCCAGCAGCTCCAGGGTCCAAGAGACCCAGTACTTC. Supplemented by reference TRBV7-2 and TRBJ2-5, the full variable domain reads GAGVSQSPSNKVTEKGKDVELRCDPISGHTALYWYRQSLGQGLEFLIYFQGNSAPDKSGLPSDRFSAERTGGSVSTLTIQRTQQEDSAVYLCASSSRVQETQYFGPGTRLLVL.

The chain couples TRBV28 to TRBJ2-7; D might be TRBD1 (5 bases). V shed 7 bases and J shed 0 bases, with 19 bases lying between them. The germline V gene encodes CDR1 MDHEN and CDR2 SYDVKM. The CDR3 totals 16 residues. CDR3 region: CASTPFGHGSSYEQYF. The CDR3 DNA sequence: TGTGCCAGCACTCCATTTGGACACGGAAGCTCCTACGAGCAGTACTTC.

The rearrangement uses TRBV7-2 and TRBJ2-4, with unresolved D. CDR1 is SGHTA, CDR2 FQGNSA, per germline. Trimming took off 3 bases at V and 9 bases at J, with 12 bases between the two ends. The CDR3 is 13 amino acids. The CDR3 region has the DNA TGTGCCAGCAGCTTGTCCGAGTGGAGCATTCAGTACTTC. Its protein product is CASSLSEWSIQYF.

This clonotype came up a few times. The chain carries TRBV24-1 and TRBJ2-3; TRBD2 aligns across 9 bases. The germline gives CDR1 KGHDR, CDR2 SFDVKD. V dropped 5 bases and J dropped 4; count of bases not matched to a gene: 3. The CDR3 is 14 amino acids. CDR3 loop: CATSASGGPDTQYF. For the CDR3, the DNA is TGTGCCACCAGTGCAAGCGGGGGGCCAGATACGCAGTATTTT.

This clonotype was detected ten times or more. This chain joins TRBV29-1 and TRBJ2-1; D perhaps matches TRBD1 (6 bases). Germline V lookup: CDR1 SQVTM, CDR2 ANQGSEA. This CDR3 is built from 16 residues. V was pared by 4 bases and J by 8 bases, with 24 bases between. The CDR3 here is CSVAGGRGQGSDEQFF. The CDR3 DNA sequence: TGCAGCGTTGCTGGTGGAAGGGGTCAGGGGTCGGATGAGCAGTTCTTC.

This clonotype was found many times. The rearrangement uses TRBV5-1 and TRBJ1-4; 7 nucleotides line up with TRBD1. V gave up 3 bases and J gave up 4 bases; unmatched junction bases: 9. This CDR3 is 16 amino acids long. CDR1 and CDR2 from the germline V gene are SGHRS and YFSETQ. The CDR3 reads CASSSGTAEDNEKLFF. The CDR3 bases are TGCGCCAGCAGCTCCGGGACAGCGGAAGATAATGAAAAACTGTTTTTT.

By sample fraction, this clonotype is medium-sized. The chain has TRBV6-1 and TRBJ1-1; D unresolved. There are 16 residues in the CDR3. The V end was cut by 4 bases, the J end by 1 base, with 16 bases between. Per the germline V gene, CDR1 is MNHNS and CDR2 is SASEGT. In nucleotides, the CDR3 is TGTGCCAGCAGTGGACTTCGTGAAAACTGGAACACTGAAGCTTTCTTT. Translating gives CASSGLRENWNTEAFF.

V and J are TRBV27 and TRBJ2-3; perhaps TRBD1 as D (5 bases). Germline V gene data show CDR1 as MNHEY and CDR2 as SMNVEV (reference sequence). The V end lost 8 bases, the J end lost 2 bases, and 11 bases lay between the germline ends. There are 13 residues in the CDR3. The CDR3 loop reads CASRQPDTDTQYF. CDR3 nucleotides: TGTGCCAGCCGACAGCCAGACACAGATACGCAGTATTTT.